This T cell receptor beta chain was recorded in a study of shared clonotypes between healthy human individuals. Overall study findings and caveats: Sequencing depth was predicted to influence how clonotypes are shared among donors. Between a few donors, naive CD4 clonotypes were shared at a level of around 4.8%.

Running of the assay took place at deep level. DNA at about 200 ng, tens of thousands of T cell genomes, went into sorted-subset replicate PCRs. This table comes from immunoSEQ multiplex PCR, and its TCRdb copy is limited to in-frame clones, with some not included. The sample shows approximately 95,000 clones, under 70% of them seen only once. The CDR3 length is 12 residues. The V and J ends lost 0 bases and 6 bases respectively, with 6 bases between them. CDR1 and CDR2 from the germline V gene are MGHRA and YSYEKL. Regarding this clone: As yet, its antigen is unknown. Other DNA sequences in the same sample also yield this CDR3.

The chain links TRBV4-1 to TRBJ2-7; D is undetermined. The receptor was derived from a man aged 30 to 39 in good health. Specimen: memory CD8+ T cells sorted from blood. The subset is: CD45RO+ cells pooled with CCR7-negative TemRA cells. The CDR3 region is CASSQDRTEQYF. The CDR3 DNA reads TGCGCCAGCAGCCAAGACCGCACCGAGCAGTACTTC.